This record covers a single TCR beta chain. Its antigen is unknown. The data originate from a study of OX40 agonist ivuxolimab in advanced cancers. Study information: Those treated in dose escalation had hepatocellular carcinoma, melanoma, renal cell cancer or head and neck cancer.

Study-wide results and caveats: Average numbers of expanded clones were greater in CD8+ T cells than in CD4+. Antigen targets of the expanded peripheral T cells went undetermined.

The germline V and J ends were trimmed by 6 bases and 6 bases, with 15 bases remaining between them. This CDR3 region has 13 residues. Germline assignment: CDR1 SGHVS and CDR2 FQNEAQ. Using immunoSEQ multiplex PCR, the repertoire was profiled, and TCRdb retains in-frame clones only, with some absent. The sample contains some 19,000 clones, 65% to 85% of which appear only once. The clonotype was recovered from an adult with an advanced solid tumor such as melanoma, head and neck, liver or kidney cancer. The sample in question was CD4+ or CD8+ T cells sorted from blood, obtained in a trial of the OX40 agonist ivuxolimab. The chain employs TRBV7-8 and TRBJ2-7, with D unclear. The CDR3 protein is CASSLGSTGEQYF. The CDR3 DNA reads as TGTGCCAGCAGTCTAGGTTCTACGGGCGAGCAGTACTTC.